A single sample gave rise to the 14 T cell receptor beta chains below, sequenced in a study of OX40 agonist ivuxolimab in advanced cancers. The repertoire was sequenced with immunoSEQ multiplex PCR; TCRdb's copy has only in-frame clones and lacks some. The data contain nearly 80,000 clones, less than 95% of them singletons. The sequenced sample was CD4+ or CD8+ T cells sorted from blood, obtained in a trial of the OX40 agonist ivuxolimab. The source of these receptors is an adult with an advanced solid tumor such as melanoma, head and neck, liver or kidney cancer.

The gene calls are TRBV5-5 and TRBJ2-5; D remains ambiguous. This CDR3 contains 14 residues. Germline V gene lookup returns CDR1 SGHKS and CDR2 YYEKEE (reference sequence). V gave up 0 bases and J gave up 2 bases, with 8 bases separating them. The CDR3 bases are TGTGCCAGCAGCTTGGCGGCAAATCAAGAGACCCAGTACTTC. Translation: CASSLAANQETQYF. Combining the CDR3 with reference TRBV5-5 and TRBJ2-5 gives the whole variable domain DAGVTQSPTHLIKTRGQQVTLRCSPISGHKSVSWYQQVLGQGPQFIFQYYEKEERGRGNFPDRFSARQFPNYSSELNVNALLLGDSALYLCASSLAANQETQYFGPGTRLLVL.

In this sample, this clone turned up once. This sequence joins TRBV29-1 and TRBJ1-1; a weak D match, TRBD1 (5 bases). The CDR3 spans 13 residues. V was clipped by 6 bases and J by 0 bases, with 11 bases between them. Germline CDR1 reads SQVTM; CDR2 reads ANQGSEA. The CDR3, as DNA: TGCAGCGTGGTCAGGGTAATGAACACTGAAGCTTTCTTT. This encodes CSVVRVMNTEAFF.

The V call is TRBV7-3, the J call TRBJ2-1; TRBD1 agrees at 7 bases. The CDR3 covers 14 residues. V shed 4 bases, J shed 7 bases, and the junction held 7 bases outside the gene matches. CDR1 and CDR2 (germline): SGHTA, FQGTGA. The CDR3 here is CASSSTQTGNEQFF. Here the CDR3 DNA reads TGTGCCAGCAGCTCCACACAGACAGGGAATGAGCAGTTCTTC.

This chain links TRBV19 with TRBJ2-5, with 13 bases matching TRBD2. The CDR3 is made up of 17 amino acids. From germline, CDR1 is LNHDA and CDR2 SQIVND (reference sequence). With 0 bases clipped from V and 3 bases from J, the junction kept 4 bases outside the gene matches. The CDR3 region has the DNA TGTGCCAGTAGTATAGATAGGACTAGCGGGGGCGAAGAGACCCAGTACTTC. It codes for CASSIDRTSGGEETQYF.

V and J are TRBV28 and TRBJ1-2, with D perhaps matching TRBD1 (5 bases). CDR3 length: 12 amino acids. The ends were cut back, 6 bases at V and 8 bases at J, with 13 bases in the middle. Germline CDR1 reads MDHEN; CDR2 reads SYDVKM. The CDR3 DNA reads TGTGCCAGCAGCCCAGGTGGGGGGGGCTACACCTTC. Translated, it gives CASSPGGGGYTF.

The rearrangement links TRBV2 to TRBJ1-2; D gene ambiguous. Per the germline V gene, CDR1 is SNHLY and CDR2 is FYNNEI. The length of the CDR3 is 13 residues. V was pared by 4 bases and J by 4 bases, with 10 bases between. CDR3 residues: CASSVNSPYGYTF. For the CDR3, the DNA is TGTGCCAGCAGTGTAAACAGCCCCTATGGCTACACCTTC.

This sequence joins TRBV5-1 and TRBJ2-7; 9 positions agree with TRBD1. CDR3 length: 15 amino acids. The ends lost 4 bases at V and 3 bases at J; junction bases unmatched: 8. Germline V gene sequence: CDR1 SGHRS, CDR2 YFSETQ. CDR3 protein: CASSDRDRVIYEQYF. For the CDR3, the DNA is TGCGCCAGCAGCGACCGGGACAGGGTCATCTACGAGCAGTACTTC.

The chain uses TRBV5-1 and TRBJ2-3; 11 bases agree with TRBD2. J gave up 4 bases and V 0 bases, and 4 bases lay outside the gene matches. Germline values: CDR1 SGHRS, CDR2 YFSETQ. The CDR3 extends over 16 amino acids. The CDR3 DNA follows: TGCGCCAGCAGCTTGGAAGGTAGCGGGGGGGCAGATACGCAGTATTTT. Translation: CASSLEGSGGADTQYF.

The chain combines TRBV19 with TRBJ1-1, with no clear D. The germline gives CDR1 LNHDA, CDR2 SQIVND (reference sequence). The CDR3 has 15 residues. Trimming took off 5 bases at V and 1 base at J, with 14 bases between the two ends. The CDR3 coding sequence is TGTGCCAGTAGTCCCCTGACCCGGGGGAACACTGAAGCTTTCTTT. Translating it yields CASSPLTRGNTEAFF.

This clone is a singleton in its sample. This chain links TRBV5-6 with TRBJ2-3, with D possibly called TRBD1 or TRBD2 (6 bases each). V dropped 0 bases and J dropped 4 bases, with 12 bases sitting between them. The CDR3 has 15 amino acids. Germline-derived CDR1 and CDR2 are SGHDT and YYEEEE. The CDR3 region has the DNA TGTGCCAGCAGCTTGGTCGGGGGCCCCGCAGATACGCAGTATTTT. Protein: CASSLVGGPADTQYF.

The J gene is TRBJ2-6, the V gene TRBV7-9, with D possibly TRBD1 on 6 matching bases. V dropped 5 bases and J dropped 2 bases, with 16 bases sitting between them. CDR1 and CDR2 (germline): SEHNR, FQNEAQ (reference sequence). This CDR3 is built from 17 residues. Written as DNA, the CDR3 is TGTGCCAGCAGCGCAAGCTCAGGGGTCGCTGGGGCCAACGTCCTGACTTTC. Encoded protein: CASSASSGVAGANVLTF.

This rearrangement joins TRBV29-1 to TRBJ1-5; TRBD1 is a possible D gene (5 bases). The CDR3 spans 12 residues. Germline CDR1 is SQVTM and CDR2 is ANQGSEA. The V gene lost 6 bases and the J gene lost 5 bases, with 11 bases spanning the gap. Written as DNA, the CDR3 is TGCAGCGTCAGGGACGCCGATCAGCCCCAGCATTTT. This gives the protein CSVRDADQPQHF.

The chain has TRBV28 and TRBJ1-4; D is uncertain. Deletions cut 5 bases from V and 5 bases from J, with 15 bases between. The V gene's germline CDR1 is MDHEN and CDR2 SYDVKM. The CDR3 contains 15 residues. The CDR3 reads CASSTGRAENEKLFF. CDR3 nucleotides: TGTGCCAGCAGTACCGGTAGGGCAGAAAATGAAAAACTGTTTTTT.

The chain carries TRBV18 and TRBJ2-1; 9 bases match TRBD1. The CDR3 loop spans 14 amino acids. CDR1 KGHSH and CDR2 LQKENI come from the germline V gene. Germline trimming cut 11 bases from V and 9 bases from J; bases unmatched to any gene: 14. The CDR3, as DNA: TGTGCCGGGATGGAGGACAGGGGATTTGGTGAGCAGTTCTTC. It is translated as CAGMEDRGFGEQFF.